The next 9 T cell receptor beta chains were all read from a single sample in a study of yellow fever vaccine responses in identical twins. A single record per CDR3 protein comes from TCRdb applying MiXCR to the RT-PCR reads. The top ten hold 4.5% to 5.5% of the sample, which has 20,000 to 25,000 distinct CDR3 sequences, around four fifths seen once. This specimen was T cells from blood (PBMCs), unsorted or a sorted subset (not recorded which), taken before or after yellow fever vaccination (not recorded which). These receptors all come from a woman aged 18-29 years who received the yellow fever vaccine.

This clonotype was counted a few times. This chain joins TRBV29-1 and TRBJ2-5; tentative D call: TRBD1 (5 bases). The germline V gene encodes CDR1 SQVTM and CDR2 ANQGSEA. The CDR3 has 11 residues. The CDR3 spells CSFRAQETQYF. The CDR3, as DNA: TGCAGTTTCAGGGCCCAAGAGACCCAGTACTTC.

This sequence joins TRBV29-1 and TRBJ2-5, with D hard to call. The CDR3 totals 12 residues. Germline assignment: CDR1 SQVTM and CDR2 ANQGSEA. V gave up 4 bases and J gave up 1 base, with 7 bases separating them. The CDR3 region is CSVAPIQETQYF. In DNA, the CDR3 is TGCAGCGTTGCCCCTATCCAAGAGACCCAGTACTTC. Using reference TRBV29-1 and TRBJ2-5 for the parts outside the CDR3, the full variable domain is SAVISQKPSRDICQRGTSLTIQCQVDSQVTMMFWYRQQPGQSLTLIATANQGSEATYESGFVIDKFPISRPNLTFSTLTVSNMSPEDSSIYLCSVAPIQETQYFGPGTRLLVL.

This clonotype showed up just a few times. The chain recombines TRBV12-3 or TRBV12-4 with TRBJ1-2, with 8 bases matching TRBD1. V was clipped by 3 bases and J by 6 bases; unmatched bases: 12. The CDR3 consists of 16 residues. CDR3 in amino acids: CASSFRRRTGRNGYTF. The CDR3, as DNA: TGTGCCAGCAGTTTCCGCCGCCGGACAGGGCGTAATGGCTACACCTTC.

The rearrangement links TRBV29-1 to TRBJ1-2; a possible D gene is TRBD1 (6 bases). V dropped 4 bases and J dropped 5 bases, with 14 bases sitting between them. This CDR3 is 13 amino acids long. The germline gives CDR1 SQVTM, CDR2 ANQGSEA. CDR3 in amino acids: CSVGGGRGYGYTF. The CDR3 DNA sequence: TGCAGCGTTGGGGGGGGCAGGGGATATGGCTACACCTTC.

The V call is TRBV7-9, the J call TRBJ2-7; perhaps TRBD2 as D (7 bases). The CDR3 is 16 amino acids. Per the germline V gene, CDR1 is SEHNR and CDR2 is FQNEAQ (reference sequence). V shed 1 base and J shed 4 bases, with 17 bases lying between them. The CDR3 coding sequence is TGTGCCAGCAGCTTAGTAAGGCGGGGGCAGGGATACGAGCAGTACTTC. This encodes CASSLVRRGQGYEQYF.

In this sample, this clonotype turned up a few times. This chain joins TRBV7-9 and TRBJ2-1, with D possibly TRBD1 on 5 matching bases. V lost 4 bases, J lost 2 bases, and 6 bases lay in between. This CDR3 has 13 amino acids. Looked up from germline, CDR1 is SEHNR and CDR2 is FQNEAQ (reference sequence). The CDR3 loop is CASSSDTYNEQFF. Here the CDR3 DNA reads TGTGCCAGCAGCTCGGACACCTACAATGAGCAGTTCTTC.

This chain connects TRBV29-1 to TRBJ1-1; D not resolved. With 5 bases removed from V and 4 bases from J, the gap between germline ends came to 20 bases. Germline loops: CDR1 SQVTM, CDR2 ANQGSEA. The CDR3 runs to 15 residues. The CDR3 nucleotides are TGCAGCGTTCAAACTGCCATGGGGTTTAGCACTGAAGCTTTCTTT. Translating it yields CSVQTAMGFSTEAFF.

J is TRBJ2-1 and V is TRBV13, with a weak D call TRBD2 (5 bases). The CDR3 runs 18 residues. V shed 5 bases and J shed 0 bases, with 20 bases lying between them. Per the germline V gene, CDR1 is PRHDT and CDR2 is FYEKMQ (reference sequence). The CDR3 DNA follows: TGTGCCAGCAGCCGACACCATCCGCCGGGGAGCTCCTACAATGAGCAGTTCTTC. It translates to CASSRHHPPGSSYNEQFF.

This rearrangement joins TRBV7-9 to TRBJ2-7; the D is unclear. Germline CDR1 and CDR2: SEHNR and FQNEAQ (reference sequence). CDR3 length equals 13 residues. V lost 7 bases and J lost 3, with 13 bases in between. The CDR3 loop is CASTRDNLYEQYF. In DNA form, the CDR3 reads TGTGCCAGCACCCGAGACAACCTCTACGAGCAGTACTTC.